One sample yielded the 13 T cell receptor beta chains listed below, sequenced in a study of shared clonotypes between healthy human individuals. Libraries were prepared by immunoSEQ multiplex PCR; TCRdb keeps only in-frame clonotypes and omits some of them. The table lists roughly 2.2 million clones, about 92% of them singletons, with about 0.39% in the top ten. Sequencing input: naive CD4+ T cells from PBMCs. Subset specified: CD45RA+ positively selected. These receptors were obtained from a man aged 18 to 35 in good health. Some clones in this sample may be carry-over from other donors' samples.

The chain links TRBV28 to TRBJ2-6; D is unclear. V lost 8 bases to trimming and J lost 5 bases, with 19 bases between them. CDR1 and CDR2 from the germline V gene are MDHEN and SYDVKM. This CDR3 has 16 residues. CDR3 amino acids: CASAGRPASRANVLTF. The CDR3 DNA reads as TGTGCCAGCGCCGGACGACCGGCCTCGAGGGCCAACGTCCTGACTTTC.

The chain combines TRBV2 with TRBJ1-5; the match to TRBD1 covers 7 bases. Trimming at V came to 5 bases and at J to 0 bases, leaving 4 bases not matched to a gene. The CDR3 spans 15 residues. CDR1 and CDR2 from the germline V gene are SNHLY and FYNNEI. In nucleotides, the CDR3 is TGTGCCAGCAGTTACAGGGGCCCTAGCAATCAGCCCCAGCATTTT. Its protein is CASSYRGPSNQPQHF.

The rearrangement links TRBV5-5 to TRBJ1-2; D not resolved. Germline V CDR1 and CDR2: SGHKS, YYEKEE (reference sequence). The CDR3 covers 14 residues. V was trimmed by 0 bases and J by 4 bases, leaving 10 bases between them. The CDR3 loop is CASSLAPESYGYTF. For the CDR3, the DNA is TGTGCCAGCAGCTTGGCCCCAGAAAGCTATGGCTACACCTTC.

This clone was recorded only once. The CDR3 DNA reads TGCGCCAGCCAGGTGGGGGAGGCGGGCCACGAGCAGTACTTC. Its protein is CASQVGEAGHEQYF. This chain connects TRBV5-1 to TRBJ2-7; weak D call: TRBD2 (6 bases). V shed 7 bases and J shed 5 bases, with 19 bases lying between them. The CDR3 contains 14 residues. Germline V lookup: CDR1 SGHRS, CDR2 YFSETQ.

The chain has TRBV9 and TRBJ2-2, with D unclear. The V and J ends lost 3 bases and 2 bases respectively, with 8 bases between them. There are 14 residues in the CDR3. Per the germline V gene, CDR1 is SGDLS and CDR2 is YYNGEE. CDR3: CASSAERNTGELFF. The CDR3 bases are TGTGCCAGCAGCGCGGAGAGAAACACCGGGGAGCTGTTTTTT.

The chain links TRBV9 to TRBJ2-1; 9 bases align to TRBD1. The germline V gene encodes CDR1 SGDLS and CDR2 YYNGEE. The CDR3 spans 15 residues. The ends lost 0 bases at V and 9 bases at J; junction bases unmatched: 7. CDR3 amino acids: CASSVVGQGIVEQFF. CDR3 in DNA: TGTGCCAGCAGCGTAGTGGGACAGGGAATAGTTGAGCAGTTCTTC.

CDR3 sequence (DNA): TGCAGCGTTGAAGATATCAGGGGCGATTTGGAGACCCAGTACTTC. As protein: CSVEDIRGDLETQYF. The V gene is TRBV29-1, the J gene TRBJ2-5; tentatively, D is TRBD1 (6 bases). This CDR3 spans 15 amino acids. Germline lookup yields CDR1 SQVTM and CDR2 ANQGSEA. The V and J ends lost 0 bases and 5 bases respectively, with 16 bases between them.

The gene calls are TRBV18 and TRBJ2-1; 9 bases line up with TRBD1. The germline V gene encodes CDR1 KGHSH and CDR2 LQKENI. This CDR3 comprises 15 residues. J was trimmed by 6 bases and V by 2 bases; bases with no gene match: 5. Here the CDR3 reads CASSPAGTGFNEQFF. DNA of the CDR3: TGTGCCAGCTCACCAGCCGGGACAGGGTTCAATGAGCAGTTCTTC.

The V call is TRBV5-1, the J call TRBJ2-7, with D possibly TRBD2 on 5 matching bases. Germline CDR1 SGHRS, CDR2 YFSETQ. This CDR3 is built from 13 residues. The V end lost 7 bases, the J end lost 3 bases, and 14 bases lay between the germline ends. As DNA, the CDR3 is TGCGCCAGCTCCACCCCCAGCGGCTACGAGCAGTACTTC. Translating it yields CASSTPSGYEQYF.

This chain joins TRBV5-8 and TRBJ2-3, with 8 bases that match TRBD2. The CDR3 is made up of 15 amino acids. Trimming cost V 7 bases and J 4 bases; bases outside gene matches: 11. The germline CDR1 and CDR2 sequences are SGHTS and YDEGEE. CDR3 nucleotide sequence: TGTGCCAGCTTATACGGGAGGGCCATAGCAGATACGCAGTATTTT. It yields the protein CASLYGRAIADTQYF.

The chain couples TRBV7-2 to TRBJ2-7, with TRBD1 matching 7 bases. The germline V gene encodes CDR1 SGHTA and CDR2 FQGNSA. Trimming took 5 bases from V and 2 from J; bases not matched to a gene: 9. This CDR3 comprises 15 residues. The CDR3 region is CASSPTSDRAYEQYF. The CDR3 DNA follows: TGTGCCAGCAGCCCAACCTCAGACAGGGCCTACGAGCAGTACTTC.

V usage is TRBV5-1 and J usage is TRBJ2-1; TRBD2 matches 12 bases. This CDR3 has 16 residues. Per germline, CDR1 SGHRS and CDR2 YFSETQ. V shed 0 bases, J shed 8 bases, and the junction held 6 bases outside the gene matches. The CDR3: CASSLDPSGREYEQFF. Here the CDR3 DNA reads TGCGCCAGCAGCTTGGACCCTAGCGGGAGGGAGTATGAGCAGTTCTTC.

This clone came up a few times. The chain links TRBV2 to TRBJ1-4; D is ambiguous. CDR1 SNHLY and CDR2 FYNNEI come from the germline V gene. The germline V and J ends were trimmed by 1 base and 8 bases, with 11 bases remaining between them. This CDR3 comprises 14 residues. CDR3 sequence (DNA): TGTGCCAGCAGTGAAGTGGCCGGGTCGGAAAAACTGTTTTTT. It yields the protein CASSEVAGSEKLFF.